This T cell receptor (beta chain) was identified in a study of early T cells in non-severe SARS-CoV-2 infection. Study-level information: Sequencing of unsorted whole blood was done on bulk RNA, leaving chains unpaired.

Researchers tagged individual cDNA molecules with unique molecular identifiers. TCRdb reprocessed the 5' RACE reads via MiXCR and lists one record per CDR3 protein. The data show about 64,000 distinct CDR3 sequences, less than 5.5% seen once. This CDR3 comprises 13 residues. With 8 bases clipped from V and 1 base from J, the junction kept 4 bases outside the gene matches. Germline V gives CDR1 MNHNS, CDR2 SASEGT. General study findings and limits: CD4 and private specificities were missed by VDJdb matching, which favored anti-spike CD8 responses.

This clonotype was found many times. Its antigen remains unknown. The source of this sequence is an adult who was a healthcare worker with PCR-confirmed SARS-CoV-2 infection or an uninfected control (not recorded which). The chain has TRBV6-1 and TRBJ1-1; 7 bases fit TRBD1. The sequencing sample was made of whole blood. The CDR3 spells CASSHRGNTEAFF. The CDR3 DNA is TGTGCCAGCTCCCACAGGGGGAACACTGAAGCTTTCTTT.